These 7 T cell receptor beta chains were sequenced from one sample in a study of blood T cell repertoires in COVID-19. The table came from immunoSEQ multiplex PCR; TCRdb's copy has only in-frame clones and leaves some out. This sample has 200,000 to 250,000 clones, with around 85% found just once. Sequenced input: peripheral blood. These receptors were collected from a man older than 75 with acute or convalescent COVID-19.

This rearrangement joins TRBV7-9 to TRBJ1-3, with 9 bases aligning to TRBD1. There are 16 residues in the CDR3. Trimming at V came to 5 bases and at J to 0 bases, leaving 5 bases not matched to a gene. The germline V gene has CDR1 SEHNR and CDR2 FQNEAQ (reference sequence). The CDR3 is CASSPDRGSSGNTIYF. As DNA, the CDR3 is TGTGCCAGCAGCCCGGACAGGGGATCCTCTGGAAACACCATATATTTT.

V is TRBV6-5 and J is TRBJ1-2; D perhaps matches TRBD1 (5 bases). CDR3 length: 14 amino acids. Per germline, CDR1 MNHEY and CDR2 SVGAGI. V was shortened by 6 bases and J by 9 bases, with 20 bases between the two germline ends. CDR3 in DNA: TGTGCCAGCAGGGCGGGACGGCTGGGCGGGAGCTACACCTTC. Translation: CASRAGRLGGSYTF.

The chain recombines TRBV18 with TRBJ1-4, with 9 nucleotides matching TRBD1. Germline V gene data show CDR1 as KGHSH and CDR2 as LQKENI. Germline trimming cut 4 bases from V and 8 bases from J; bases unmatched to any gene: 2. CDR3 length equals 13 residues. The DNA of the CDR3 is TGTGCCAGCTCACGGACAGGGGCCGAAAAACTGTTTTTT. Translated: CASSRTGAEKLFF. Full variable domain (outside the CDR3, taken from reference TRBV18 and TRBJ1-4): NAGVMQNPRHLVRRRGQEARLRCSPMKGHSHVYWYRQLPEEGLKFMVYLQKENIIDESGMPKERFSAEFPKEGPSILRIQQVVRGDSAAYFCASSRTGAEKLFFGSGTQLSVL.

The J gene is TRBJ1-2, the V gene TRBV27; TRBD1 agrees at 7 bases. CDR3 length equals 15 residues. The J segment lost 1 base and the V segment lost 5 bases, leaving 7 bases of the junction unmatched. Per germline, CDR1 MNHEY and CDR2 SMNVEV (reference sequence). CDR3 in DNA: TGTGCCAGCAGTAACCCGGGACAGAGTAACTATGGCTACACCTTC. Translated: CASSNPGQSNYGYTF.

The chain recombines TRBV28 with TRBJ2-1; D is unclear. Germline V gene sequence: CDR1 MDHEN, CDR2 SYDVKM. Trimming shortened V by 5 bases and J by 12 bases, and 11 bases separated the two germline ends. The CDR3 contains 11 residues. In DNA form, the CDR3 reads TGTGCCAGCAGTCCTTCGGGTTGGCAGTTCTTC. This gives the protein CASSPSGWQFF.

This sequence joins TRBV24-1 and TRBJ2-3, with 9 bases that match TRBD1. This CDR3 spans 15 amino acids. The ends lost 5 bases at V and 7 bases at J; junction bases unmatched: 9. Germline V gene data show CDR1 as KGHDR and CDR2 as SFDVKD. The DNA for the CDR3 is TGTGCCACCAGTGGCGTAACAGGGGGCGCGTATACGCAGTATTTT. Translating it yields CATSGVTGGAYTQYF.

DNA for the CDR3: TGTGCCAGCAGCCAAAACAGGGTAAGGGGCAATCAGCCCCAGCATTTT. Residues: CASSQNRVRGNQPQHF. The gene calls are TRBV6-2 or TRBV6-3 and TRBJ1-5; tentatively, D is TRBD1 (6 bases). The V end lost 6 bases, the J end lost 2 bases, and 17 bases lay between the germline ends. This CDR3 is 16 amino acids long. CDR1 and CDR2 (germline): MNHEY, SVGEGT.